The source of this TCR beta chain is a study of CD8+CD57+ T cells in acquired aplastic anemia. Comments on this clonotype: The target antigen is unknown.

The CDR3 contains 15 residues. The J segment lost 3 bases and the V segment lost 0 bases, leaving 5 bases of the junction unmatched. Germline CDR1 and CDR2: SGHDT and YYEEEE. Sequencing involved patients with CD8+CD57+ cell expansion previously shown by flow cytometry. The study's findings and limits: Comparison of patients with controls identified about 30 shared CD8+ CDR3 sequences.

Profiling that covered TCR beta VDJ and CDR3 relied on genomic DNA as its template. Via MiXCR, TCRdb re-called the reads, giving one row per CDR3 protein. The table lists roughly 170,000 distinct CDR3 sequences, about half of them singletons. This clonotype was obtained from a human donor with aplastic anemia. The sequenced sample was sorted CD4+, CD8+, or CD8+CD57+ T cells (not recorded which) from PBMCs. The V call is TRBV5-6, the J call TRBJ2-5; 7 nucleotides match TRBD1. CDR3 loop: CASSLARQGKETQYF. CDR3 sequence (DNA): TGTGCCAGCAGCTTGGCCCGACAGGGTAAAGAGACCCAGTACTTC.